This T cell receptor beta chain derives from a study of cytomegalovirus exposure and HLA in healthy donors. Broader study findings: CMV serostatus was the only recorded immune exposure for donors.

The PCR contained 60 Vbeta and 13 Jbeta primers. Generated by immunoSEQ multiplex PCR, the TCRdb table keeps only in-frame clones and is missing some. The sample lists 100,000 to 150,000 clones, roughly a tenth seen once, with approximately 4.4% in the top ten. In the case of this clone: Its target is not known.

The CDR3 extends over 12 amino acids. The V segment lost 3 bases and the J segment 10 bases; nucleotides outside the gene matches: 5. CDR1 is GTSNPN and CDR2 is SVGIG in the germline V gene (reference sequence). The clonotype originates from a woman under 30 in good health and CMV-seropositive. The gene calls are TRBV30 and TRBJ2-3, with 9 nucleotides matching TRBD2. The source material was PBMCs. The CDR3 spells CAWRPLAGPQYF. CDR3 in DNA: TGTGCCTGGAGGCCGCTAGCGGGACCGCAGTATTTT.